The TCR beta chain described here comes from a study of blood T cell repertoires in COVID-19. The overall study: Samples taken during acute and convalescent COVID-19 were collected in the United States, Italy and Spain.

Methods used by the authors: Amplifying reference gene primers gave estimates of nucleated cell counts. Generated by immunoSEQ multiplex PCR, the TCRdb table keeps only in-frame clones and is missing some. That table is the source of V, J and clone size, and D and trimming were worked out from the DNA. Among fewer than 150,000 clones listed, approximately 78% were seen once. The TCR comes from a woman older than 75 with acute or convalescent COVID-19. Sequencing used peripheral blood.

The CDR3 loop reads CASSPGGHVTNPPLHF. The DNA for the CDR3 is TGTGCCAGCAGCCCGGGGGGACACGTGACAAATCCACCCCTCCACTTT. This rearrangement joins TRBV7-2 to TRBJ1-6; D is perhaps TRBD1 (6 bases). This CDR3 spans 16 amino acids. Germline CDR1 is SGHTA and CDR2 is FQGNSA. V was cut by 5 bases and J by 11 bases, with 22 bases left in between.